These 17 T cell receptor beta chains came from one sample sequenced in a study of radiotherapy plus CTLA-4 blockade in lung cancer. The table came from immunoSEQ multiplex PCR; TCRdb's copy has only in-frame clones and leaves some out. Found here are roughly 70,000 clones, around 86% of them singletons; the top ten hold 40% to 45%. The sequenced sample was peripheral blood, obtained from a patient treated with radiotherapy plus ipilimumab. The receptors derive from a human donor with non-small cell lung cancer that progressed on radiotherapy plus ipilimumab.

V usage is TRBV9 and J usage is TRBJ1-5; D ambiguous. The CDR3 runs to 14 residues. V was cut by 4 bases and J by 0 bases, with 8 bases left in between. CDR1 and CDR2 (germline): SGDLS, YYNGEE. The CDR3 DNA sequence: TGTGCCAGCAGCCCGACACCTAGCAATCAGCCCCAGCATTTT. Translated: CASSPTPSNQPQHF.

V and J are TRBV11-3 and TRBJ2-3; D ambiguous. Trimming pared 1 base from V and 2 bases from J, leaving 10 bases between. Germline CDR1 is SGHNT and CDR2 is YENEEA. The CDR3 extends over 15 amino acids. This CDR3 reads CASSLAGGNTDTQYF. CDR3 coding DNA: TGTGCCAGCAGCTTAGCTGGCGGAAACACAGATACGCAGTATTTT.

The chain couples TRBV29-1 to TRBJ2-4; possibly TRBD1 for D (7 bases). CDR3 length: 13 residues. Trimming stripped 7 bases from V and 1 base from J, with 11 bases between. CDR1 and CDR2 from the germline V gene are SQVTM and ANQGSEA. The CDR3 loop is CSGGDSAKNIQYF. The CDR3 coding sequence is TGCAGCGGGGGGGACAGTGCCAAAAACATTCAGTACTTC.

V gene TRBV6-6 combines with J gene TRBJ2-7; 7 bases agree with TRBD2. CDR3 size: 11 residues. Losses at the gene ends were 7 bases for V and 6 bases for J; bases not matched to a gene: 3. Germline-derived CDR1 and CDR2 are MNHNY and SVGAGI (reference sequence). The CDR3 region has the DNA TGTGCCAGCACTTCGGGGGGCGAGCAGTACTTC. Translation gives CASTSGGEQYF.

The chain has TRBV5-6 and TRBJ2-6; 8 bases are a match to TRBD1. This CDR3 is 15 amino acids long. V lost 4 bases to trimming and J lost 2 bases; unmatched junction nucleotides: 2. Per the germline V gene, CDR1 is SGHDT and CDR2 is YYEEEE. Written as DNA, the CDR3 is TGTGCCAGCAGCCGACAGGGGACTGGGGCCAACGTCCTGACTTTC. Protein product: CASSRQGTGANVLTF. Complete variable domain (other parts from reference TRBV5-6 and TRBJ2-6): DAGVTQSPTHLIKTRGQQVTLRCSPKSGHDTVSWYQQALGQGPQFIFQYYEEEERQRGNFPDRFSGHQFPNYSSELNVNALLLGDSALYLCASSRQGTGANVLTFGAGSRLTVL.

The J gene is TRBJ2-1, the V gene TRBV11-3; tentatively, D is TRBD2 (5 bases). V was cut by 2 bases and J by 0 bases, with 8 bases left in between. The CDR3 covers 15 residues. Germline CDR1 and CDR2: SGHNT and YENEEA. The CDR3 is CASSLRGSSYNEQFF. CDR3 sequence (DNA): TGTGCCAGCAGCTTAAGAGGGAGCTCCTACAATGAGCAGTTCTTC. The entire variable domain, with the rest obtained from reference TRBV11-3 and TRBJ2-1, is as follows: EAGVVQSPRYKIIEKKQPVAFWCNPISGHNTLYWYLQNLGQGPELLIRYENEEAVDDSQLPKDRFSAERLKGVDSTLKIQPAELGDSAVYLCASSLRGSSYNEQFFGPGTRLTVL.

The chain is built from TRBV5-4 and TRBJ2-2; 9 bases map to TRBD1. CDR1 SGHNT and CDR2 YYREEE come from the germline V gene (reference sequence). This CDR3 is built from 16 residues. V shed 4 bases and J 0 bases; nucleotides not matched to a gene: 4. In DNA, the CDR3 is TGTGCCAGCAGCCCCGGGACAGGGACGAACACCGGGGAGCTGTTTTTT. Translation gives CASSPGTGTNTGELFF.

In this sample, this clone turned up a few times. It is likely a read error, because the conserved phenylalanine at the end of the CDR3 is missing. The DNA is left out, because the CDR3 cannot be placed on it with certainty; the CDR3 is given as TCRdb lists it. This chain joins TRBV6-6 and TRBJ2-3; the table gives TRBD1 as D, unverified against the DNA. The CDR3 adds up to 13 amino acids, both ends counted. Germline CDR1 is MNHNY and CDR2 is SVGAGI (reference sequence). CDR3 amino acids: CASIQGSTDTQSL.

The gene calls are TRBV9 and TRBJ2-1; D ambiguous. This CDR3 region has 20 residues. Trimming stripped 4 bases from V and 1 base from J, with 27 bases between. Per germline, CDR1 SGDLS and CDR2 YYNGEE. The CDR3 DNA reads as TGTGCCAGCAGCCCCCTCCCGTCCCAAGGGCCGAGTGGTTCCTACAATGAGCAGTTCTTC. Translation gives CASSPLPSQGPSGSYNEQFF. Full variable domain (rest looked up from reference TRBV9 and TRBJ2-1): DSGVTQTPKHLITATGQRVTLRCSPRSGDLSVYWYQQSLDQGLQFLIQYYNGEERAKGNILERFSAQQFPDLHSELNLSSLELGDSALYFCASSPLPSQGPSGSYNEQFFGPGTRLTVL.

This rearrangement joins TRBV27 to TRBJ1-1; possibly TRBD1 for D (5 bases). The CDR3 is 16 residues long. Trimming left V 1 base short and J 0 bases short, with 12 bases between. Germline V gene data show CDR1 as MNHEY and CDR2 as SMNVEV (reference sequence). The CDR3 region has the DNA TGTGCCAGCAGTTTATGGGAGGGGCGGGTGAACACTGAAGCTTTCTTT. It encodes CASSLWEGRVNTEAFF.

This sequence joins TRBV28 and TRBJ2-3; 7 bases match TRBD2. J was trimmed by 1 base and V by 2 bases; bases with no gene match: 9. Germline CDR1 reads MDHEN; CDR2 reads SYDVKM. The CDR3 has 17 residues. The CDR3 DNA follows: TGTGCCAGCAGTTTACGGGCGGGAGTTCTAGGCACAGATACGCAGTATTTT. Residues: CASSLRAGVLGTDTQYF.

The V and J genes are TRBV6-6 and TRBJ1-5; possibly TRBD1 for D (6 bases). V shed 6 bases and J shed 6 bases, with 12 bases lying between them. The CDR3 has 13 amino acids. Germline V lookup: CDR1 MNHNY, CDR2 SVGAGI (reference sequence). The CDR3 is CASSPGGPQPQHF. The CDR3 DNA reads as TGTGCCAGCAGCCCGGGGGGGCCTCAGCCCCAGCATTTT.

The V and J genes are TRBV14 and TRBJ2-1; 10 nucleotides align to TRBD2. The V gene's germline CDR1 is SGHDN and CDR2 FVKESK. V trimming: 4 bases; J trimming: 3 bases; junction bases outside the gene matches: 15. CDR3 size: 19 residues. CDR3 DNA: TGTGCCAGCAGCCTACCCCCGGGACTAGCGTCCGAACGCTACAATGAGCAGTTCTTC. It codes for CASSLPPGLASERYNEQFF.

The rearrangement joins TRBV5-1 to TRBJ1-2; no clear D gene. The CDR3 extends over 13 amino acids. V lost 4 bases and J 4 bases, leaving 11 bases between the germline ends. CDR1 is SGHRS and CDR2 is YFSETQ in the germline V gene. DNA of the CDR3: TGCGCCAGCAGCCCTTCCAGCCTCTATGGCTACACCTTC. Protein sequence: CASSPSSLYGYTF.

This chain uses TRBV4-1 with TRBJ2-1, with 8 nucleotides matching TRBD2. The CDR3 is 14 amino acids. V trimming: 5 bases; J trimming: 5 bases; junction bases outside the gene matches: 5. From germline, CDR1 is MGHRA and CDR2 YSYEKL. The chain's CDR3 is CASSITSGHNEQFF. CDR3 nucleotide sequence: TGCGCCAGCAGCATAACTAGCGGACACAATGAGCAGTTCTTC.

The chain carries TRBV10-2 and TRBJ2-7; 13 positions match TRBD2. Germline V gene data show CDR1 as WSHSY and CDR2 as SAAADI. The CDR3 extends over 18 amino acids. The V gene end was trimmed by 5 bases and the J gene end by 1 base; junction bases not matched to a gene: 11. This chain's CDR3 is CASSTPTSGRAYSYEQYF. CDR3 nucleotides: TGCGCCAGCAGTACCCCCACTAGCGGGAGGGCCTATTCCTACGAGCAGTACTTC.

The chain employs TRBV14 and TRBJ1-1, with 8 bases lining up with TRBD1. Germline lookup yields CDR1 SGHDN and CDR2 FVKESK. The CDR3 sequence is 14 residues long. The ends lost 4 bases at V and 1 base at J; junction bases unmatched: 2. The CDR3 protein is CASSPDRANTEAFF. CDR3 in DNA: TGTGCCAGCAGCCCGGACAGGGCGAACACTGAAGCTTTCTTT.